A selection of T cell receptor beta chains follows, all from one sample in a study of cytotoxic CD8 clonotypes in ibrutinib-treated CLL. Clones were read by immunoSEQ multiplex PCR, and TCRdb kept only the in-frame ones, dropping some. Seen here are about 120,000 clones, approximately 58% observed once, and the top ten hold 37%. The sample consisted of PBMCs, taken after 24 months of ibrutinib treatment. The receptor set was obtained from a human donor with chronic lymphocytic leukemia. Each CDR3 is given with its conserved first and last residue. The D gene is left open where the match is weak. The size entry is marked missing in some rows and otherwise reads once, few, many or a size class.

V	size	J	D	DNA	CDR3
TRBV25-1	.	TRBJ2-3	.	TGTGCCAGCAGTGAATACCTCACAGATACGCAGTATTTT	CASSEYLTDTQYF
TRBV30	few	TRBJ2-5	.	TGTGCCTGGAGTTTTGGTCAGGAGACCCAGTACTTC	CAWSFGQETQYF
TRBV7-2	.	TRBJ2-1	.	TGTGCCAGCAGCTTACTACGGGACCCGGGCAATGAGCAGTTCTTC	CASSLLRDPGNEQFF
TRBV7-9	.	TRBJ2-1	.	TGTGCCAGCTGTACAGGAACCTTGGTGGACAATGAGCAGTTCTTC	CASCTGTLVDNEQFF
TRBV6-5	many	TRBJ2-7	.	TGTGCCAGCAGTTACTCGTACGGGAACTCCTACGAGCAGTACTTC	CASSYSYGNSYEQYF
TRBV5-5	.	TRBJ2-3	.	TGTGCCAGCAGCTTGGAAGGCGGGAGCACAGATACGCAGTATTTT	CASSLEGGSTDTQYF
TRBV20-1	.	TRBJ2-5	.	TGCAGTGCTAGAGTAGGGGAGACCCAGTACTTC	CSARVGETQYF
TRBV7-8	once	TRBJ1-1	.	TGTGCCAGCAGCTTATGGGGTTTGCGAGAAGCTTTCTTT	CASSLWGLREAFF
TRBV29-1	.	TRBJ2-5	.	TGCAGCGTTGGCAGGCGGGGAGAGACCCAGTACTTC	CSVGRRGETQYF
TRBV6-5	few	TRBJ2-3	.	TGTGCCAGCAGTTACAAAGGTGAAGGGGATACGCAGTATTTT	CASSYKGEGDTQYF
TRBV30	.	TRBJ2-2	TRBD2	TGTGCCTGGAATCGGGGGGTAAACACCGGGGAGCTGTTTTTT	CAWNRGVNTGELFF
TRBV30	.	TRBJ2-3	.	TGTGCCTGGAGTAGGGAGGGGGGAACAGATACGCAGTATTTT	CAWSREGGTDTQYF
TRBV5-1	.	TRBJ2-5	TRBD2	TGCGCCAGCAGCCGGACTAGCGGACAAGAGACCCAGTACTTC	CASSRTSGQETQYF
TRBV9	.	TRBJ1-1	.	TGTGCCAGCAGCGTAGCCGGGAACACTGAAGCTTTCTTT	CASSVAGNTEAFF
TRBV5-4	.	TRBJ1-1	TRBD1	TGTGCCAGCACGACAGGGGGCAACACTGAAGCTTTCTTT	CASTTGGNTEAFF
TRBV5-1	many	TRBJ2-7	.	TGCGCCAGCGGCCCCCGGGACGGCGGGTACGAGCAGTACTTC	CASGPRDGGYEQYF
TRBV30	.	TRBJ1-2	.	TGTGCCTGGAGTGCGAGGGACTATGGCTACACCTTC	CAWSARDYGYTF
TRBV9	.	TRBJ2-5	.	TGTGCCAGCAGCGCCGCTCAGGGGAACCAAGAGACCCAGTACTTC	CASSAAQGNQETQYF
TRBV6-5	.	TRBJ2-3	TRBD2	TGTGCCAGCAGTTCGACAGCGGGGGGGCCACCAGATACGCAGTATTTT	CASSSTAGGPPDTQYF
TRBV28	.	TRBJ2-3	TRBD2	TGTGCCAGCAGTTTTATCGGGGGGGGCACAGATACGCAGTATTTT	CASSFIGGGTDTQYF
TRBV6-1	.	TRBJ1-1	.	TGTGCCAGCAGTGATAGAGAGAACACTGAAGCTTTCTTT	CASSDRENTEAFF
TRBV5-5	.	TRBJ2-7	.	TGTGCCAGCAGCTCCAACTGGAATATCAACTACGAGCAGTACTTC	CASSSNWNINYEQYF
TRBV6-5	.	TRBJ1-2	.	TGTGCCAGCAGCTCCGGGACCCTTGGCTACACCTTC	CASSSGTLGYTF
TRBV28	once	TRBJ2-7	.	TGTGCCAGCACCCCCTTAGGGTCCCCTTCCCTCGAGCAGTACTTC	CASTPLGSPSLEQYF
TRBV30	.	TRBJ1-6	.	TGTGCCTGGAGTGTACGGGGGGGGCTGGATTCACCCCTCCACTTT	CAWSVRGGLDSPLHF
TRBV27	few	TRBJ1-1	TRBD1	TGTGCCAGCAGTGGGACAGGAACTCACCTCGGGACTGAAGCTTTCTTT	CASSGTGTHLGTEAFF